The entry that follows covers one TCR delta chain sequence. This clone is considered medium-sized (0.01 to 0.1%). What this receptor recognizes is not known. A single base separates this from a much larger clone, so it may be a read error. Distinct nucleotide sequences in the sample also encode this CDR3. Taken from the germline V gene, the CDR1 and CDR2 loops are GEAIGNYY and EKD. The V and J ends are trimmed by 0 bases and 1 base, leaving 5 bases between them. Including the terminal cysteine and phenylalanine, the CDR3 comprises 13 residues. The entry retains the CDR3 DNA only, 39 bases that are in frame from base 1. This entry belongs to a study of gamma-delta chains in newborns, infants, children (dated by TCRdb to the late 2010s). Concerning the study at large: According to the study title, microbial exposure causes polyclonal expansion of innate gammadelta T cells right after birth. Right after human newborns were born, the researchers looked at the way microbial exposure shaped their populations of innate gammadelta T cells.

For sequencing, an Illumina MiSeq was employed. Public reads were reanalyzed in TCRdb with CATT, and rows carrying the same DNA were merged afterwards. This sample lists around 6,700 delta-chain clones; roughly 0.66% were detected once. The ten largest account for less than 20% of the sample. Sequenced input: blood. The V and J segments used are TRDV2 and TRDJ1, with TRDD3 tentatively as D gene (5 bases match). The receptor was isolated from a child who was a newborn, infant or young child, either healthy, febrile or measles-vaccinated (not recorded which). The CDR3 region: CACDTWGTDKLIF. At the DNA level, the sequence is TGTGCCTGTGACACCTGGGGCACCGATAAACTCATCTTT.